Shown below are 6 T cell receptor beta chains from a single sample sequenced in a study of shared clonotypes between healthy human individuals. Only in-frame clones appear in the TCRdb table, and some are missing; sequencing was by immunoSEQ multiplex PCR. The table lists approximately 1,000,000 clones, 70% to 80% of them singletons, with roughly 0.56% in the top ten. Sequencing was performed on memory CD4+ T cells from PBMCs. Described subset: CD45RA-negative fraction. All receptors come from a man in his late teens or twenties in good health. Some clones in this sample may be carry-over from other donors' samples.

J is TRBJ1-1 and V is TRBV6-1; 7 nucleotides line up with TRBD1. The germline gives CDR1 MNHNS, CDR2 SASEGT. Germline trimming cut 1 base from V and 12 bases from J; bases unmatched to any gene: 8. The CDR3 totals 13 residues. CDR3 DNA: TGTGCCAGCAGTGAAGGACAGGGTGGGAGTCCTTTCTTT. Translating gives CASSEGQGGSPFF.

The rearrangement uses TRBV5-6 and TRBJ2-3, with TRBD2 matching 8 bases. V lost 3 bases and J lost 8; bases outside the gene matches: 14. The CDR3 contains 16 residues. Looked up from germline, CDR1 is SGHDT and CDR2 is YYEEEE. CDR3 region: CASSSGVGAGESTQYF. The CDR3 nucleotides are TGTGCCAGCAGCTCCGGGGTGGGAGCGGGAGAGAGTACGCAGTATTTT.

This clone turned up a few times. This chain's CDR3 is CASSFGSVYGYTF. The CDR3 DNA reads TGTGCCAGCAGCTTTGGGAGTGTTTATGGCTACACCTTC. J is TRBJ1-2 and V is TRBV5-6; no definite D call. This CDR3 has 13 amino acids. The V and J ends lost 2 bases and 5 bases respectively, with 10 bases between them. Germline CDR1 reads SGHDT; CDR2 reads YYEEEE. Full variable domain (rest looked up from reference TRBV5-6 and TRBJ1-2): DAGVTQSPTHLIKTRGQQVTLRCSPKSGHDTVSWYQQALGQGPQFIFQYYEEEERQRGNFPDRFSGHQFPNYSSELNVNALLLGDSALYLCASSFGSVYGYTFGSGTRLTVV.

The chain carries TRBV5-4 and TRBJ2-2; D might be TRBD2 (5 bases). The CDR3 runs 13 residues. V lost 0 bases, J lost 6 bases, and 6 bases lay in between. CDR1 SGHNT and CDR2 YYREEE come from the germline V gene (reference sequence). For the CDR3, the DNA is TGTGCCAGCAGCTTGGGAGGGTCCGGGGAGCTGTTTTTT. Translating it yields CASSLGGSGELFF.

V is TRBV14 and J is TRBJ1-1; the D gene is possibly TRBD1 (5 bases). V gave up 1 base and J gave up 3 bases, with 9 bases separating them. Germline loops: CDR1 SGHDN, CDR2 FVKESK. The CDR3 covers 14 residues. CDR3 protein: CASSQVTGYTEAFF. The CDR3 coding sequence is TGTGCCAGCAGCCAAGTAACAGGCTACACTGAAGCTTTCTTT.

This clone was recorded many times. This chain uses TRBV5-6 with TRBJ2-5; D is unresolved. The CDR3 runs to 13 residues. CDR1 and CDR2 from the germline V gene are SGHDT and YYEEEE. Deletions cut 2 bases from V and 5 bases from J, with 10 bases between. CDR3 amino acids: CASSFRAPETQYF. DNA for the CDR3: TGTGCCAGCAGCTTCCGCGCACCCGAGACCCAGTACTTC.